A single sample is the source of the 24 T cell receptor beta chains below, sequenced in a study of cytomegalovirus exposure and HLA in healthy donors. 60 Vbeta and 13 Jbeta primers were used in PCR. Here immunoSEQ multiplex PCR was the method, and the copy in TCRdb shows in-frame clones only, minus some. The repertoire has tens of thousands of clones, 10% of them found once; the top ten carry more than 20%. The sequenced sample consisted of PBMCs. The origin of the receptors is a man between 60 and 75 years old in good health and CMV-seropositive.

This clone was seen a handful of times. The gene calls are TRBV11-2 and TRBJ2-5; tentatively, D is TRBD2 (7 bases). Germline CDR1 and CDR2: SGHAT and FQNNGV. Trimming left V 7 bases short and J 4 bases short, with 16 bases between. The length of the CDR3 is 14 residues. The CDR3 region is CASKLGGGRETQYF. For the CDR3, the DNA is TGTGCCAGCAAACTTGGGGGGGGCAGAGAGACCCAGTACTTC.

The genes are TRBV19 and TRBJ2-3; TRBD2 is a possible D gene (5 bases). Germline lookup yields CDR1 LNHDA and CDR2 SQIVND (reference sequence). The V and J ends lost 7 bases and 6 bases respectively, with 23 bases between them. The CDR3 runs to 16 residues. CDR3 DNA sequence: TGTGCCAGTAAGGACCTGGGGTACGGGGTAATGGATACGCAGTATTTT. This codes for CASKDLGYGVMDTQYF.

The V call is TRBV10-2, the J call TRBJ1-2; D is possibly TRBD1 (5 bases). This CDR3 is built from 17 residues. V lost 2 bases and J lost 4, with 20 bases in between. Germline V CDR1 and CDR2: WSHSY, SAAADI. CDR3 region: CASSEDPGRLAIYGYTF. In nucleotides, the CDR3 is TGCGCCAGCAGTGAGGACCCAGGGAGGTTAGCTATCTATGGCTACACCTTC.

This chain's CDR3 is CASSLGQVNEKLFF. CDR3 nucleotides: TGCGCCAGCAGCTTGGGGCAGGTTAATGAAAAACTGTTTTTT. This sequence joins TRBV5-1 and TRBJ1-4; D unclear. The germline V and J ends were trimmed by 0 bases and 4 bases, with 7 bases remaining between them. Germline V gene lookup returns CDR1 SGHRS and CDR2 YFSETQ. This CDR3 contains 14 residues.

The chain recombines TRBV5-8 with TRBJ1-1; D is uncertain. CDR3 size: 13 residues. Germline assignment: CDR1 SGHTS and CDR2 YDEGEE. With 2 bases removed from V and 3 bases from J, the gap between germline ends came to 8 bases. The CDR3 loop is CASSFGDDTEAFF. DNA for the CDR3: TGTGCCAGCAGCTTCGGGGATGACACTGAAGCTTTCTTT.

The rearrangement joins TRBV6-4 to TRBJ2-1, with 9 bases that match TRBD2. This CDR3 contains 15 residues. The germline V gene encodes CDR1 MRHNA and CDR2 SNTAGT. V trimming: 3 bases; J trimming: 6 bases; junction bases outside the gene matches: 6. Here the CDR3 reads CASSEKRGVINEQFF. The CDR3 DNA follows: TGTGCCAGCAGTGAAAAGCGGGGGGTCATCAATGAGCAGTTCTTC.

The rearrangement links TRBV11-2 to TRBJ2-1, with 8 bases lining up with TRBD2. This CDR3 is built from 15 residues. The V and J ends lost 3 bases and 7 bases, in that order; junction bases with no gene match: 8. Germline V CDR1 and CDR2: SGHAT, FQNNGV. The CDR3 sequence is CASSFSGTRENEQFF. In nucleotides, the CDR3 is TGTGCCAGCAGCTTCTCCGGGACTAGGGAAAATGAGCAGTTCTTC.

This clone has just a few counts. The rearrangement links TRBV10-3 to TRBJ1-1, with D uncertain. Germline CDR1 is ENHRY and CDR2 is SYGVKD. This CDR3 has 15 amino acids. Between the trimmed V and J ends, which lost 0 bases and 2 bases, there was a span of 10 bases. CDR3 sequence (DNA): TGTGCCATCAGTGAGTCATGGCTAGAAAACACTGAAGCTTTCTTT. Encoded protein: CAISESWLENTEAFF.

V gene TRBV23-1 combines with J gene TRBJ1-1; D gene uncertain. TRBV23-1 has ORF status, its function being uncertain. The ends were cut back, 2 bases at V and 3 bases at J, with 10 bases in the middle. The CDR3 totals 14 residues. CDR3 sequence reads: CASSQGDADTEAFF. CDR3 nucleotide sequence: TGCGCCAGCAGTCAAGGAGATGCGGACACTGAAGCTTTCTTT.

The CDR3: CASSQTRAGDSYEQYF. CDR3 DNA sequence: TGTGCCAGCTCACAGACTAGAGCGGGGGACTCCTACGAGCAGTACTTC. This sequence joins TRBV18 and TRBJ2-7; 8 bases line up with TRBD2. V lost 4 bases, J lost 0 bases, and 8 bases stayed unmatched. The CDR3 is 16 amino acids. CDR1 is KGHSH, CDR2 LQKENI, per germline. Full variable domain (outside the CDR3, taken from reference TRBV18 and TRBJ2-7): NAGVMQNPRHLVRRRGQEARLRCSPMKGHSHVYWYRQLPEEGLKFMVYLQKENIIDESGMPKERFSAEFPKEGPSILRIQQVVRGDSAAYFCASSQTRAGDSYEQYFGPGTRLTVT.

A few counts support this clone. V usage is TRBV30 and J usage is TRBJ2-1, with a tentative D call TRBD2 (6 bases). The CDR3 runs to 14 residues. With 7 bases removed from V and 4 bases from J, the gap between germline ends came to 17 bases. From germline, CDR1 is GTSNPN and CDR2 SVGIG (reference sequence). Here the CDR3 reads CASPSGRSYNEQFF. The CDR3 nucleotides read TGTGCCTCGCCGAGTGGGAGGTCGTACAATGAGCAGTTCTTC.

The rearrangement joins TRBV5-4 to TRBJ1-5, with D possibly matching TRBD1 (6 bases). The germline V and J ends were trimmed by 2 bases and 7 bases, with 13 bases remaining between them. Germline CDR1 and CDR2: SGHNT and YYREEE (reference sequence). The CDR3 has 14 amino acids. CDR3 residues: CASSFQGSRQPQHF. Written as DNA, the CDR3 is TGTGCCAGCAGCTTCCAGGGGTCCCGCCAGCCCCAGCATTTT.

The V call is TRBV2, the J call TRBJ2-5, with TRBD2 identical over 8 bases. The CDR3 runs to 14 residues. Losses at the gene ends were 3 bases for V and 4 bases for J; bases not matched to a gene: 4. Per the germline V gene, CDR1 is SNHLY and CDR2 is FYNNEI. DNA for the CDR3: TGTGCCAGCAGTGATGGTCTAGCGGGAGAGACCCAGTACTTC. Protein sequence: CASSDGLAGETQYF.

The gene calls are TRBV5-1 and TRBJ2-7; 13 nucleotides match TRBD2. This CDR3 is built from 19 residues. The V and J ends lost 5 bases and 0 bases, in that order; junction bases with no gene match: 14. Germline loops: CDR1 SGHRS, CDR2 YFSETQ. CDR3 nucleotides: TGCGCCAGCAGACCGACCGGGACTAGCGGGACCAAGAACTCCTACGAGCAGTACTTC. Translating gives CASRPTGTSGTKNSYEQYF.

The chain joins TRBV29-1 to TRBJ2-3, with 9 bases identical to TRBD1. Per the germline V gene, CDR1 is SQVTM and CDR2 is ANQGSEA. J was trimmed by 1 base and V by 4 bases; bases with no gene match: 3. The CDR3 runs to 14 residues. CDR3 in DNA: TGCAGCGTTGTACAGGGGGCGGGCACAGATACGCAGTATTTT. Protein sequence: CSVVQGAGTDTQYF.

The chain combines TRBV15 with TRBJ2-4, with 8 positions matching TRBD1. V trimming: 1 base; J trimming: 8 bases; junction bases outside the gene matches: 7. The CDR3 sequence is 15 residues long. Germline V gene data show CDR1 as LNHNV and CDR2 as YYDKDF (reference sequence). The CDR3 loop is CATSRGAGGGHIQYF. CDR3 coding DNA: TGTGCCACCAGCAGAGGCGCAGGGGGCGGGCACATTCAGTACTTC.

J is TRBJ1-1 and V is TRBV6-5; 7 bases map to TRBD1. The CDR3 covers 13 residues. Trimming cost V 7 bases and J 5 bases; bases outside gene matches: 7. Germline V lookup: CDR1 MNHEY, CDR2 SVGAGI. CDR3 region: CASTEQGRTEAFF. CDR3 sequence (DNA): TGTGCCAGCACCGAACAGGGGAGAACTGAAGCTTTCTTT.

This chain joins TRBV7-3 and TRBJ2-5, with TRBD2 matching over 14 bases. CDR3 length: 16 residues. Per the germline V gene, CDR1 is SGHTA and CDR2 is FQGTGA. V lost 5 bases, J lost 1 base, and 3 bases stayed unmatched. The CDR3 protein is CASSTGLAGGQETQYF. CDR3 DNA sequence: TGTGCCAGCAGCACAGGACTAGCGGGGGGCCAAGAGACCCAGTACTTC.

This clone came up a few times. This sequence joins TRBV19 and TRBJ1-2; D unresolved. Germline loops: CDR1 LNHDA, CDR2 SQIVND (reference sequence). The CDR3 loop spans 12 amino acids. V was clipped by 6 bases and J by 2 bases, with 7 bases between them. CDR3 residues: CASRLANYGYTF. DNA of the CDR3: TGTGCCAGTAGATTAGCAAACTATGGCTACACCTTC.

This clone was picked up a small number of times. The chain carries TRBV28 and TRBJ2-7, with D perhaps TRBD1 (5 bases). Germline lookup yields CDR1 MDHEN and CDR2 SYDVKM. The CDR3 consists of 13 residues. With 4 bases removed from V and 3 bases from J, the gap between germline ends came to 10 bases. CDR3: CASSSGQGYEQYF. CDR3 sequence (DNA): TGTGCCAGCAGTTCCGGCCAGGGCTACGAGCAGTACTTC.

V usage is TRBV7-9 and J usage is TRBJ2-1, with TRBD1 matching 10 bases. Germline V gene data show CDR1 as SEHNR and CDR2 as FQNEAQ (reference sequence). Losses at the gene ends were 5 bases for V and 9 bases for J; bases not matched to a gene: 4. The length of the CDR3 is 13 residues. Written as DNA, the CDR3 is TGTGCCAGCAGCAGACAGGGGGCCGGTGAGCAGTTCTTC. The encoded protein is CASSRQGAGEQFF.

This chain uses TRBV6-6 with TRBJ1-6, with TRBD1 matching over 10 bases. The CDR3 covers 14 residues. After removal of 6 bases from V and 11 bases from J, the junction contained 7 bases not matched to a gene. The germline V gene has CDR1 MNHNY and CDR2 SVGAGI (reference sequence). The CDR3 is CASSSGTGVTPLHF. The CDR3 DNA reads TGTGCCAGCAGCTCCGGGACAGGGGTGACACCCCTCCACTTT.

Here the CDR3 reads CSVDFGPEAFF. As DNA, the CDR3 is TGCAGCGTTGATTTTGGGCCTGAAGCTTTCTTT. The rearrangement uses TRBV29-1 and TRBJ1-1, with unresolved D. V was clipped by 3 bases and J by 6 bases, with 8 bases between them. The CDR3 is 11 residues long. Germline CDR1 SQVTM, CDR2 ANQGSEA. The full variable domain, its missing parts supplied by reference TRBV29-1 and TRBJ1-1, is SAVISQKPSRDICQRGTSLTIQCQVDSQVTMMFWYRQQPGQSLTLIATANQGSEATYESGFVIDKFPISRPNLTFSTLTVSNMSPEDSSIYLCSVDFGPEAFFGQGTRLTVV.

This clone was recorded a few times. The V gene is TRBV6-1, the J gene TRBJ1-4; 8 positions agree with TRBD1. Germline CDR1 reads MNHNS; CDR2 reads SASEGT. The CDR3 has 14 residues. V gave up 6 bases and J gave up 2 bases; unmatched junction bases: 2. The CDR3 DNA reads TGTGCCAGCAGCAGGGGGCTCACTAATGAAAAACTGTTTTTT. It yields the protein CASSRGLTNEKLFF.